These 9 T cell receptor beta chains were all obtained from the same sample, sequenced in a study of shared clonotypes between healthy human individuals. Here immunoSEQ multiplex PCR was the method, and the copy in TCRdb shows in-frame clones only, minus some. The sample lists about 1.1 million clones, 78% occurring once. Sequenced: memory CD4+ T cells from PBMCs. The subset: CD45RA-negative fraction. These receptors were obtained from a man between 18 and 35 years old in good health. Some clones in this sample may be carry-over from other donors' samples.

DNA of the CDR3: TGCGCCAGCAGCCAAACAAACTATGGCTACACCTTC. Translated, it gives CASSQTNYGYTF. The gene calls are TRBV5-1 and TRBJ1-2; D call uncertain. Trimming cost V 4 bases and J 2 bases, with 6 bases left between them. This CDR3 has 12 amino acids. CDR1 and CDR2 (germline): SGHRS, YFSETQ.

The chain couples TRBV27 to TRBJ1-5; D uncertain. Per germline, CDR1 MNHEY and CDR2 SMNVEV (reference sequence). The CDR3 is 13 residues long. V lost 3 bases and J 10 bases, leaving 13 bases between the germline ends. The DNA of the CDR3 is TGTGCCAGCAGTTTTGGGAGGGAAAGACCCCAGCATTTT. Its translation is CASSFGRERPQHF.

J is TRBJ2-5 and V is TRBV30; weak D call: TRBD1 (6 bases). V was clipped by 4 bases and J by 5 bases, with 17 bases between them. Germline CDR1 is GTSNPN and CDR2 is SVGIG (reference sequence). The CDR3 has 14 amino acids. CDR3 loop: CAWTSDRRGETQYF. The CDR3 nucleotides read TGTGCCTGGACCTCGGACAGAAGGGGGGAGACCCAGTACTTC.

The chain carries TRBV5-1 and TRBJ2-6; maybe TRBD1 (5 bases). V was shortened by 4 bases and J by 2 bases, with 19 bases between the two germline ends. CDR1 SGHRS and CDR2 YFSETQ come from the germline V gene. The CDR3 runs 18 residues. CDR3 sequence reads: CASSMLQVFPAGANVLTF. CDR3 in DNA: TGCGCCAGCAGCATGCTACAGGTTTTCCCAGCTGGGGCCAACGTCCTGACTTTC.

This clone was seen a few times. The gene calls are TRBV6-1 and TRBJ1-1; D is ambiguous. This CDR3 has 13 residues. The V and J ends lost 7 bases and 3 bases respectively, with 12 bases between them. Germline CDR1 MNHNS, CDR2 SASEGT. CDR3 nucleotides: TGTGCCAGCACCTACAGTGGGTACACTGAAGCTTTCTTT. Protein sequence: CASTYSGYTEAFF.

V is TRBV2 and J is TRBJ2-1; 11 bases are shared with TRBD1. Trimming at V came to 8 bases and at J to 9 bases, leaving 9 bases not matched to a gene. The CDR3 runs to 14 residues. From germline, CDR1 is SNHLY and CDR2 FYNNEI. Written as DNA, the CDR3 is TGTGCCAGCGTAAGAGGGACAGGGGGGTTTGAGCAGTTCTTC. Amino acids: CASVRGTGGFEQFF.

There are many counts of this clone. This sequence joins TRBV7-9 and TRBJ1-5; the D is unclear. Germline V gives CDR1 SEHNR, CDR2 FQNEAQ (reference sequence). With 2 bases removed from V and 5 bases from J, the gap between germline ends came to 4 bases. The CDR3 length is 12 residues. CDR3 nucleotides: TGTGCCAGCAGCTTACCGGATCAGCCCCAGCATTTT. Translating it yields CASSLPDQPQHF.

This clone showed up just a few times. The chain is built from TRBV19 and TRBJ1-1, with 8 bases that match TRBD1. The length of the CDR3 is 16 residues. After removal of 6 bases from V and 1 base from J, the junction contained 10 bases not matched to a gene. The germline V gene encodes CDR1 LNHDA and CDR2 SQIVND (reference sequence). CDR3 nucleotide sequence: TGTGCCAGTAGGCAAAATGCCGGGACAGGGAACACTGAAGCTTTCTTT. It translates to CASRQNAGTGNTEAFF.

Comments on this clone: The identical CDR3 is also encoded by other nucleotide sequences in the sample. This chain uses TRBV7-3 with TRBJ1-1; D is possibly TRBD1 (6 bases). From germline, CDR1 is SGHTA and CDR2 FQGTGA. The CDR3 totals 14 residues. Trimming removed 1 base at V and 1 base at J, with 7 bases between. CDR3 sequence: CASSLSRGNTEAFF. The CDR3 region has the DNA TGTGCCAGCAGCTTAAGCAGGGGGAACACTGAAGCTTTCTTT.